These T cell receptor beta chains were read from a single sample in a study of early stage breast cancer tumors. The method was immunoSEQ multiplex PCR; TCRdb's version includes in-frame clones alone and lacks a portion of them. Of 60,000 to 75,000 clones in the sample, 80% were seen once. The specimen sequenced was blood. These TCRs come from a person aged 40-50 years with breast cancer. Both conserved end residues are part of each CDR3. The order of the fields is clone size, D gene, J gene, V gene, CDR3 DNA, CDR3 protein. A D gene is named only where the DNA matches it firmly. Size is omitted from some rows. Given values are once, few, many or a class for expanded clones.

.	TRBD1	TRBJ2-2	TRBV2	TGTGCCAGCAGGAGACAGGGGGCACCGAACACCGGGGAGCTGTTTTTT	CASRRQGAPNTGELFF
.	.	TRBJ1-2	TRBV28	TGTGCCAGCAGTTTTTCAGGGCGCGGCTACACCTTC	CASSFSGRGYTF
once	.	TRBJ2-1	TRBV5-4	TGTGCCAGCAGCGATCCATTCAATGAGCAGTTCTTC	CASSDPFNEQFF
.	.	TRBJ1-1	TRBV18	TGTGCCAGCTCACCGGACAGTCTAAACACTGAAGCTTTCTTT	CASSPDSLNTEAFF
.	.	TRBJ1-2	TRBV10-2	TGCGCCATAAGCAGGGTAGAAGACTATGGCTACACCTTC	CAISRVEDYGYTF
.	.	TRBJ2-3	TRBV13	TGTGCCACTTCGGGAAAGGGGACGCAGTATTTT	CATSGKGTQYF
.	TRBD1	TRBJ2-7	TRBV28	TGTGCCAGCAGCACCCCGGGACAGGGGGGTTACGAGCAGTACTTC	CASSTPGQGGYEQYF
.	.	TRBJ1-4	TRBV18	TGTGCCAGCTCACCACAGGCACCCAATGAAAAACTGTTTTTT	CASSPQAPNEKLFF
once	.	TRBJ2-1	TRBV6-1	TGTGCCAGCAGTGAAGAGTTTGCCTCCTACAATGAGCAGTTCTTC	CASSEEFASYNEQFF
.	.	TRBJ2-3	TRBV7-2	TGTGCCAGCAGCCGGAGACCAACTAGCACAGATACGCAGTATTTT	CASSRRPTSTDTQYF
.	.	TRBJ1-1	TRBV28	TGTGCCAGCAGTTTCAGGGGCTCCCCGGCGGGTGAAGCTTTCTTT	CASSFRGSPAGEAFF
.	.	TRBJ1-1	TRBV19	TGTGCCAGTAGTATAAGGGATATGAACACTGAAGCTTTCTTT	CASSIRDMNTEAFF
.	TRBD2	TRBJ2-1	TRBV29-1	TGCAGCGTTGAAGGAAGCCGACTAGCGGGAGACAATGAGCAGTTCTTC	CSVEGSRLAGDNEQFF
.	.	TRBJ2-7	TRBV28	TGTGCCAGCAGTTTATCTACTACTTGGGAGCAGTACTTC	CASSLSTTWEQYF
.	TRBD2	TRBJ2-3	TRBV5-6	TGTGCCAGCAGCCAAAAAAAGACTAGCGGGAGTCTATATTGGGATACGCAGTATTTT	CASSQKKTSGSLYWDTQYF
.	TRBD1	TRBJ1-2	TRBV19	TGTGCCAGTAGTATGATCCGGGACAGGGGTCGCTACACCTTC	CASSMIRDRGRYTF
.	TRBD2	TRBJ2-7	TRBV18	TGTGCCAGCTCTCGCGGGGGACTAGCGGTAAGCTCCTACGAGCAGTACTTC	CASSRGGLAVSSYEQYF
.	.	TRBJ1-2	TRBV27	TGTGCCAGCAGTGGCGCCGGGCCCAACTATGGCTACACCTTC	CASSGAGPNYGYTF
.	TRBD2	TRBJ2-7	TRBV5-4	TGTGCCAGCAGCCTGGTTAGCGGGCCAACCTACGAGCAGTACTTC	CASSLVSGPTYEQYF
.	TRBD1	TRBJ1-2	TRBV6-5	TGTGCCAGCAGCCTACAGGGGGCGGGGGGCTACACCTTC	CASSLQGAGGYTF
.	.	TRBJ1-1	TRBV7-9	TGTGCCAGCAGCTTAGGTCCAGGGGACCCTGAAGCTTTCTTT	CASSLGPGDPEAFF
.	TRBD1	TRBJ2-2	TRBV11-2	TGTGCCAGCAGCTTGACAGGGTTGGTCGGGGAGCTGTTTTTT	CASSLTGLVGELFF
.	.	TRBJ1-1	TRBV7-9	TGTGCCAGCAGAGAGGGGGAAATCACTGAAGCTTTCTTT	CASREGEITEAFF
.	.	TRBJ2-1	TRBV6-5	TGTGCCAGCAGTTACGGGACGAATGAGCAGTTCTTC	CASSYGTNEQFF
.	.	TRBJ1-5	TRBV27	TGTGCCAGCAAGGGAACAGGCAGGGAGGATCAGCCCCAGCATTTT	CASKGTGREDQPQHF
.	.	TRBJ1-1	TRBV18	TGTGCCAGCTCAGCAACAGGGAACACTGAAGCTTTCTTT	CASSATGNTEAFF
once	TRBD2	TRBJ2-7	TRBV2	TGTGCCAGCAGTGATGCTAGCGGGAGGGGGTACGAGCAGTACTTC	CASSDASGRGYEQYF
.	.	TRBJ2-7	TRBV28	TGTGCCAGCAGTCCCCTGGGGGAGCAGTACTTC	CASSPLGEQYF
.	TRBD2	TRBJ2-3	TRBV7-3	TGTGCCAGCAGCCGGACTAGCGGGAGGGCCGATACGCAGTATTTT	CASSRTSGRADTQYF
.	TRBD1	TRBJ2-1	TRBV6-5	TGTGCCAGCAGTAAACGGACAGGGTACAATGAGCAGTTCTTC	CASSKRTGYNEQFF
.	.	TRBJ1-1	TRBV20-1	TGCAGTGCTAGCTACAACACTGAAGCTTTCTTT	CSASYNTEAFF
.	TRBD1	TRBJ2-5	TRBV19	TGTGCCAGTAGTCCGGGACAGGGGATGGAGACCCAGTACTTC	CASSPGQGMETQYF
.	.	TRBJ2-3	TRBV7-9	TGTGCCAGCAGCTTAGGGCGGGACACAGATACGCAGTATTTT	CASSLGRDTDTQYF
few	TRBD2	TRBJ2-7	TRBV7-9	TGTGCCAGCAGCTTAATGGGAGTAGCGGGTTACGAGCAGTACTTC	CASSLMGVAGYEQYF
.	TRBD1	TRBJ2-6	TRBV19	TGTGCCAGTATGTCAGGGGGCTCTGGGGCCAACGTCCTGACTTTC	CASMSGGSGANVLTF
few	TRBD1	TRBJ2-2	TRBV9	TGTGCCAGCAGCACCAGGGGGACCGGGGAGCTGTTTTTT	CASSTRGTGELFF
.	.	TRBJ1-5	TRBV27	TGTGCCAGCAATCCCCGAGGGATGCTTCAGCCCCAGCATTTT	CASNPRGMLQPQHF
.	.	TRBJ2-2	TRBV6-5	TGTGCCAGCAGTGGAAACGGGGAGCTGTTTTTT	CASSGNGELFF
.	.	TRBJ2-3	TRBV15	TGTGCCACCAGCAGATGGGTACAGGGGGGGGCAGATACGCAGTATTTT	CATSRWVQGGADTQYF
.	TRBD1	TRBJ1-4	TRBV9	TGTGCCAGCAGCGCCCCGGGACAGAATAATGAAAAACTGTTTTTT	CASSAPGQNNEKLFF
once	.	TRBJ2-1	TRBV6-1	TGTGCCAGCACGGGGAATGAGCAGTTCTTC	CASTGNEQFF
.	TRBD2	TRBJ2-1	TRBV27	TGTGCCAGCAGTCCCGCGGAAAGCGGGAGACCGGATGAGCAGTTCTTC	CASSPAESGRPDEQFF
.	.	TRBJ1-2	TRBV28	TGTGCCAGCACTCTAACTAAGGCAGGCTACTATGGCTACACCTTC	CASTLTKAGYYGYTF
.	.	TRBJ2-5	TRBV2	TGTGCCACCACGTCACAGGGGAGGATCGAGACCCAGTACTTC	CATTSQGRIETQYF
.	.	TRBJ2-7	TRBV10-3	TGTGCCATCAGTGCTCAGGGCCATGAGCAGTACTTC	CAISAQGHEQYF
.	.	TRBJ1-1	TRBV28	TGTGCCAGCAGTTTACAGAACACTGAAGCTTTCTTT	CASSLQNTEAFF
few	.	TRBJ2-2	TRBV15	TGTGCCACCAGCAGAGGGGGTCGGACCGGGGAGCTGTTTTTT	CATSRGGRTGELFF
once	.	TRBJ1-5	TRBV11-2	TGTGCCAGCAGCTTAGGGGGGGCTCTCACTGGCAATCAGCCCCAGCATTTT	CASSLGGALTGNQPQHF
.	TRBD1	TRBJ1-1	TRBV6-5	TGTGCCAGCAGTTCCCGGACAGGGTTAGAAACTGAAGCTTTCTTT	CASSSRTGLETEAFF
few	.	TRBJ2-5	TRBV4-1	TGCGCCAGCAGCCAAGAATTGGGGAACCAAGAGACCCAGTACTTC	CASSQELGNQETQYF
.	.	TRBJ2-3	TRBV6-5	TGTGCCAGCAGTCCCGGGACTCGCACAGATACGCAGTATTTT	CASSPGTRTDTQYF
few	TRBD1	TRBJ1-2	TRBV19	TGTGCCACCGAAGACAGGGGCTATGGCTACACCTTC	CATEDRGYGYTF
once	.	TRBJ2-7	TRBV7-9	TGTGCCAGCAGCTTAGAGGGCGGAGCCGGAGAGCAGTACTTC	CASSLEGGAGEQYF
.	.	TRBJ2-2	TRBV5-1	TGCGCCAGCAGCTTGGGGCCAGCCCCGAACACCGGGGAGCTGTTTTTT	CASSLGPAPNTGELFF
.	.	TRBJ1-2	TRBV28	TGTGCCAGCAGTATAACAGGGAGTCCCGGGGAAGGCTACACCTTC	CASSITGSPGEGYTF
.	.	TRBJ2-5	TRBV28	TGTGCCAGCAGTTCAGCGGGTATGGGGCAAGAGACCCAGTACTTC	CASSSAGMGQETQYF
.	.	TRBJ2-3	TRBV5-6	TGTGCCAGCAGCCGTAGACTGGATACGCAGTATTTT	CASSRRLDTQYF
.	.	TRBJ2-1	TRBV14	TGTGCCAGCAGCCAAGGGGGAGTACCTGAACCCTACAATGAGCAGTTCTTC	CASSQGGVPEPYNEQFF
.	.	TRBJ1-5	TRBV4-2	TGTGCCAGCAGCCAAGCTGGGGACGCGCGGCCCCAGCATTTT	CASSQAGDARPQHF